Given below is one T cell receptor beta chain in context. This table comes from immunoSEQ multiplex PCR, and its TCRdb copy is limited to in-frame clones, with some not included. The sample consists of under 850,000 clones, over 75% of them appearing once. The trim removed 5 bases at V and 5 bases at J, leaving 12 bases unmatched. The germline V gene encodes CDR1 SGHTA and CDR2 FQGNSA. There are 17 residues in the CDR3. The source of the sample is a study of shared T cell receptors in the human thymus. The data also belong to a second study, concerning human thymus T cells. That report notes: Thymic samples were excised during corrective heart operations. Among thymic and blood repertoires, usage of V and J genes appeared biased. Related research reported highly overlapping thymic repertoires among unrelated individuals.

This receptor was identified in a boy under two years old with a congenital heart defect. The material sequenced was thymocytes. The chain recombines TRBV7-2 with TRBJ2-5; 12 bases match TRBD2. CDR3 DNA: TGTGCCAGCAGCCCCCCTCTAGCGGGAGGGCCAGGGGAGACCCAGTACTTC. Translation: CASSPPLAGGPGETQYF. The full variable domain, in which reference TRBV7-2 and TRBJ2-5 provide the parts outside the CDR3, is GAGVSQSPSNKVTEKGKDVELRCDPISGHTALYWYRQSLGQGLEFLIYFQGNSAPDKSGLPSDRFSAERTGGSVSTLTIQRTQQEDSAVYLCASSPPLAGGPGETQYFGPGTRLLVL.